A selection of T cell receptor beta chains follows, all from one sample in a study of blood T cell repertoires in COVID-19. Clones were read by immunoSEQ multiplex PCR, and TCRdb kept only the in-frame ones, dropping some. The table records about 210,000 clones, roughly 90% of them present only once. Sequenced: PBMCs or T cells enriched from blood (not recorded which). These TCRs come from a woman aged 18-30 years who had recovered from COVID-19. The CDR3 runs from the conserved cysteine through the conserved F or W. D genes are given only for firm matches. Some rows mark clone size as missing; the rest say once, few, many or name a class of expanded clone.

size,J,D,V,DNA,CDR3
.,TRBJ2-6,.,TRBV4-1,TGCGCCAGCAGCCAGGTGGTGGCGGGACAGATCCACTCTGGGGCCAACGTCCTGACTTTC,CASSQVVAGQIHSGANVLTF
once,TRBJ2-6,.,TRBV6-5,TGTGCCAGCAGTCCTACAGGGTCTGGGGCCAACGTCCTGACTTTC,CASSPTGSGANVLTF
.,TRBJ2-3,.,TRBV5-4,TGTGCCAGCAGCCTCGGCGGGGGCTTGACAGATACGCAGTATTTT,CASSLGGGLTDTQYF
.,TRBJ2-3,.,TRBV29-1,TGCAGCGTTGAAGATGGGCCAGCCAATACGCAGTATTTT,CSVEDGPANTQYF
once,TRBJ2-1,TRBD1,TRBV6-5,TGTGCCACGTCCGGGACAGGGATATACAATGAGCAGTTCTTC,CATSGTGIYNEQFF
.,TRBJ2-5,.,TRBV7-7,TGTGCCAGCAGCTTATGCTCGCGGGGACAAGAGACCCAGTACTTC,CASSLCSRGQETQYF
.,TRBJ1-2,.,TRBV12-5,TGTGCTAGTGGTTTGGTACGCGGAGTTATATATGGCTACACCTTC,CASGLVRGVIYGYTF
.,TRBJ1-4,.,TRBV4-1,TGCGCCAGCAGCATATTATGGGCGGAAAAACTGTTTTTT,CASSILWAEKLFF
.,TRBJ2-7,.,TRBV29-1,TGCAGCGCGTTGGGGGGGCCGTTAGCCTACGAGCAGTACTTC,CSALGGPLAYEQYF
.,TRBJ1-2,.,TRBV7-6,TGTGCCAGCAGCTTCCCCGGGGGGCAAGGCTACACCTTC,CASSFPGGQGYTF
.,TRBJ2-7,.,TRBV29-1,TGCAGCGCCCGACTTTCGGGGGAAAACGAGCAGTACTTC,CSARLSGENEQYF
.,TRBJ2-7,.,TRBV4-1,TGCGCCAGCAGCCAAGATCGCGGGGCCTACGAGCAGTACTTC,CASSQDRGAYEQYF
.,TRBJ1-2,.,TRBV20-1,TGCAGTGCCAGTGACGGGGGACGGAACTATGGCTACACCTTC,CSASDGGRNYGYTF
once,TRBJ1-4,.,TRBV28,TGTGCCAGCAGTGCCCCAGGGTCGCCCTATAATGAAAAACTGTTTTTT,CASSAPGSPYNEKLFF
.,TRBJ2-7,.,TRBV2,TGTGCCAGCGCGGCCAGCTCCTACGAGCAGTACTTC,CASAASSYEQYF
.,TRBJ2-3,TRBD1,TRBV24-1,TGTGCCACCAGTGACCCCTCGACAGGGCCCAGCACAGATACGCAGTATTTT,CATSDPSTGPSTDTQYF
.,TRBJ1-6,.,TRBV30,TGTGCCTGGAGTGTACTTAACCTTAATTCACCCCTCCACTTT,CAWSVLNLNSPLHF
.,TRBJ1-2,TRBD1,TRBV4-2,TGTGCCAGCAGCCAAGGCGAGGGGGCGCCTGGCTACACCTTC,CASSQGEGAPGYTF
.,TRBJ1-5,TRBD1,TRBV2,TGTGCCAGCAGTGAACCAACCGACAGGGCACGGCCCCAGCATTTT,CASSEPTDRARPQHF
.,TRBJ1-1,.,TRBV27,TGTGCCAGCAGTTGGAACAGGGTTTCTGAAGCTTTCTTT,CASSWNRVSEAFF
.,TRBJ1-2,.,TRBV12-3/TRBV12-4,TGTGCCAGCAGTTTACAGGCCCTCATCTACACCTTC,CASSLQALIYTF
few,TRBJ2-7,TRBD2,TRBV7-3,TGTGCCAGCAGCCCCGGGGGGGGAGCCTACGAGCAGTACTTC,CASSPGGGAYEQYF
.,TRBJ2-6,TRBD1,TRBV18,TGTGCCAGCTCTCTTTTGACAGGGGGCTCTGGGGCCAACGTCCTGACTTTC,CASSLLTGGSGANVLTF
.,TRBJ2-3,TRBD2,TRBV9,TGTGCCAGCAGCGTAGGTAGCGGGGGGGGCGCAGATACGCAGTATTTT,CASSVGSGGGADTQYF
few,TRBJ1-6,.,TRBV30,TGTGCCTGGAGAGGAGGGGTCGGGAATTCACCCCTCCACTTT,CAWRGGVGNSPLHF
.,TRBJ2-7,TRBD1,TRBV19,TGTGCCAGTAGTACATTACAGGGGTCCTACGAGCAGTACTTC,CASSTLQGSYEQYF
.,TRBJ2-5,TRBD1,TRBV6-1,TGTGCCAGCAGTGAAGAGACAGGGGGCCAAGAGACCCAGTACTTC,CASSEETGGQETQYF
.,TRBJ2-3,.,TRBV29-1,TGCAGCGTTGAAGATCGGGGGATGGATACGCAGTATTTT,CSVEDRGMDTQYF
.,TRBJ1-2,.,TRBV7-2,TGTGCCAGCAGCACCCGCGGTTATGGCTACACCTTC,CASSTRGYGYTF
.,TRBJ1-6,.,TRBV6-6,TGTGCCAGCAGCTTAGGGGCGGGGGCCCTGGGTCGGCCCTATAATTCACCCCTCCACTTT,CASSLGAGALGRPYNSPLHF
.,TRBJ2-2,TRBD2,TRBV6-2/TRBV6-3,TGTGCCAGCAGTTACATCCTAGCGGGACCGAACACCGGGGAGCTGTTTTTT,CASSYILAGPNTGELFF
.,TRBJ2-7,.,TRBV29-1,TGCAGCGTTGAGCCCCTCGGGACAAATACCTACGAGCAGTACTTC,CSVEPLGTNTYEQYF
.,TRBJ1-4,TRBD1,TRBV5-4,TGTGCCAGCAGTCAACAGGGGGCTGGAGAAAAACTGTTTTTT,CASSQQGAGEKLFF
once,TRBJ2-7,.,TRBV27,TGTGCCAGCACTCGCCTGGGGGGGCTATACGAGCAGTACTTC,CASTRLGGLYEQYF
few,TRBJ1-2,TRBD1,TRBV9,TGTGCCAGCAGCGTAGACAACGGACAGGGGAGCTATGGCTACACCTTC,CASSVDNGQGSYGYTF
few,TRBJ1-5,TRBD1,TRBV19,TGTGCCAGTAGTCCCCAGGGGGCTTATAGCAATCAGCCCCAGCATTTT,CASSPQGAYSNQPQHF
few,TRBJ1-3,.,TRBV5-1,TGCGCCAGCAGCTACAGCTCTGGAAACACCATATATTTT,CASSYSSGNTIYF
.,TRBJ2-1,TRBD2,TRBV10-1,TGCGCCAGCGGATCCCCGACTAGCGGGGTCAATGAGCAGTTCTTC,CASGSPTSGVNEQFF
.,TRBJ1-3,.,TRBV2,TGTGCCAGCAGTGATCGGGCAGGGTCTGGAAACACCATATATTTT,CASSDRAGSGNTIYF
.,TRBJ2-2,.,TRBV18,TGTGCCAGCTCACCACCGAACAACAGGAACCCGGGGGCCGGGGAGCTGTTTTTT,CASSPPNNRNPGAGELFF
.,TRBJ1-5,TRBD1,TRBV28,TGTGCCAGCAGTGCAGGACAGGGACCTCAGCCCCAGCATTTT,CASSAGQGPQPQHF
.,TRBJ1-5,.,TRBV6-5,TGTGCCAGCAGTCCACAGGGTTTGGGCAATCAGCCCCAGCATTTT,CASSPQGLGNQPQHF
.,TRBJ1-5,TRBD1,TRBV28,TGTGCCAGCAGTTTGGGACAGGGGGCTGAGAAGCATTTT,CASSLGQGAEKHF
.,TRBJ1-2,TRBD1,TRBV30,TGTGCCTGGAGTGTAATGGGACAGGGAATTTATGGCTACACCTTC,CAWSVMGQGIYGYTF
.,TRBJ1-1,TRBD1,TRBV6-5,TGTGCCAGCAGCTCTAATACCAGGGGGACGGGTGAAGCTTTCTTT,CASSSNTRGTGEAFF
.,TRBJ2-5,.,TRBV5-1,TGCGCCAGCAGCTTGGGGTCTGGGGGAGGCGAGACCCAGTACTTC,CASSLGSGGGETQYF
.,TRBJ1-4,.,TRBV30,TGTGCCTGGACAGGGCCTGATGAAAAACTGTTTTTT,CAWTGPDEKLFF
once,TRBJ1-2,TRBD1,TRBV27,TGTGCCAGCAGATTTAGAGGGGGCGCTAACTATGGCTACACCTTC,CASRFRGGANYGYTF
.,TRBJ2-7,.,TRBV29-1,TGCAGCGTTGAATCCCATTACGAGCAGTACTTC,CSVESHYEQYF
.,TRBJ1-4,.,TRBV30,TGTGCCTGGAGTCGATCCCGGGACACGAAAAGGCTTAATGAAAAACTGTTTTTT,CAWSRSRDTKRLNEKLFF
.,TRBJ2-5,TRBD2,TRBV13,TGTGCCAGCAGCGTACGGACTAGCGGGGCCCAAGAGACCCAGTACTTC,CASSVRTSGAQETQYF
few,TRBJ1-5,TRBD1,TRBV9,TGTGCCAGCAGCGTAGGGACAGGCAACAATCAGCCCCAGCATTTT,CASSVGTGNNQPQHF
.,TRBJ2-5,.,TRBV28,TGTGCCAGCAGTTTTACAGGGCGGGAGACCCAGTACTTC,CASSFTGRETQYF